This TCR beta chain was recovered during a study of blood T cell repertoires in COVID-19. Study at large: COVID-19 samples, acute and convalescent, were from the United States, Italy and Spain. PBMCs, B-cell-depleted T cells, or T cells were the source of the cDNA or gDNA that made up the material.

This CDR3 is built from 14 residues. Germline V gives CDR1 MNHEY, CDR2 SVGAGI. V dropped 6 bases and J dropped 3 bases, with 14 bases sitting between them. Per the original methods: Reference gene primer amplification gave nucleated cell count estimates. The repertoire was sequenced with immunoSEQ multiplex PCR; TCRdb's copy has only in-frame clones and lacks some. For V, J and clone size, that table is used; D and trimming come from the DNA. The table includes fewer than 200,000 clones, about four fifths detected once. V gene TRBV6-5 combines with J gene TRBJ1-1, with D unclear. Source material: peripheral blood. This receptor was obtained from a man between 65 and 85 years old with active or convalescent COVID-19. The CDR3 DNA follows: TGTGCCAGCAGACGGGGTCAGGCGGACACTGAAGCTTTCTTT. Translating gives CASRRGQADTEAFF.